The clone carrying this TCR beta chain was seen more than once but under ten times. This specimen comes from a study of identical twins. Via MiXCR, TCRdb re-called the 5' RACE reads, giving one row per CDR3 protein. Of around 530,000 distinct CDR3 sequences detected, roughly 15% appear once; the ten largest clones hold more than 0.4%. The germline V gene has CDR1 KGHDR and CDR2 SFDVKD. The CDR3 consists of 15 residues. Trimming left V 5 bases short and J 6 bases short, with 16 bases between. The same sample was also studied in work on yellow fever vaccine responses in identical twins.

The genes are TRBV24-1 and TRBJ2-1; a possible D gene is TRBD1 (5 bases). The receptor comes from a woman between 18 and 30 years old in good health. The specimen was CD4+ T cells sorted from blood. The CDR3 is CATSGSYQGGNEQFF. For the CDR3, the DNA is TGTGCCACCAGTGGGTCCTATCAGGGTGGCAATGAGCAGTTCTTC.